These 20 T cell receptor beta chains were sequenced from one sample in a study of T cell responses to AZD1222 COVID-19 vaccine. Produced via immunoSEQ multiplex PCR; TCRdb's table is partial and in-frame only. The sample shows roughly 60,000 clones, approximately 80% of them seen only once. The sample in question was peripheral blood, obtained on day 0 of AZD1222 vaccination. All receptors derive from an adult in good health.

The chain couples TRBV5-5 to TRBJ1-1; D call uncertain. The length of the CDR3 is 14 residues. V was cut by 4 bases and J by 3 bases, with 13 bases left in between. The V gene's germline CDR1 is SGHKS and CDR2 YYEKEE (reference sequence). CDR3 nucleotides: TGTGCCAGCAGCCCGGGAGTTTGGGACACTGAAGCTTTCTTT. Its translation is CASSPGVWDTEAFF.

A single count supports this clone. The chain employs TRBV6-5 and TRBJ2-1; 7 nucleotides align to TRBD2. V lost 4 bases, J lost 10 bases, and 10 bases stayed unmatched. CDR3 length: 14 residues. Germline assignment: CDR1 MNHEY and CDR2 SVGAGI. CDR3 nucleotides: TGTGCCAGCAGTTTAGACCTAGCGGATCGGGAGCAGTTCTTC. It codes for CASSLDLADREQFF.

This clone was observed a single time. The rearrangement joins TRBV3-1 (or the pseudogene TRBV3-2) to TRBJ1-2; no firm D call. Looked up from germline, CDR1 is LGHDT and CDR2 is YNNKEL (reference sequence). This CDR3 region has 13 residues. With 4 bases removed from V and 0 bases from J, the gap between germline ends came to 6 bases. The CDR3 here is CASSPRTNYGYTF. The CDR3 nucleotides are TGTGCCAGCAGCCCCCGAACTAACTATGGCTACACCTTC.

The V gene is TRBV4-2, the J gene TRBJ1-2; D gene unclear. This CDR3 comprises 13 residues. V dropped 0 bases and J dropped 2 bases, with 4 bases sitting between them. CDR1 LGHNA and CDR2 YNFKEQ come from the germline V gene. The chain's CDR3 is CASSQEQNYGYTF. In nucleotides, the CDR3 is TGTGCCAGCAGCCAAGAACAGAACTATGGCTACACCTTC.

This clone was detected only once. The rearrangement uses TRBV28 and TRBJ2-3, with 7 bases fitting TRBD2. From germline, CDR1 is MDHEN and CDR2 SYDVKM. V gave up 4 bases and J gave up 2 bases; unmatched junction bases: 9. The CDR3 length is 16 residues. CDR3 coding DNA: TGTGCCAGCAGTTCCGCTCAGCGGGACCACACAGATACGCAGTATTTT. It is translated as CASSSAQRDHTDTQYF. Full variable domain (rest looked up from reference TRBV28 and TRBJ2-3): DVKVTQSSRYLVKRTGEKVFLECVQDMDHENMFWYRQDPGLGLRLIYFSYDVKMKEKGDIPEGYSVSREKKERFSLILESASTNQTSMYLCASSSAQRDHTDTQYFGPGTRLTVL.

The V call is TRBV5-4, the J call TRBJ1-1; D call uncertain. Between the trimmed V and J ends, which lost 5 bases and 2 bases, there was a span of 10 bases. CDR1 is SGHNT, CDR2 YYREEE, per germline (reference sequence). The CDR3 contains 13 residues. CDR3: CASRRPDNTEAFF. Here the CDR3 DNA reads TGTGCCAGCAGACGCCCCGACAACACTGAAGCTTTCTTT.

CDR3 sequence reads: CASSLGGIMNTEAFF. CDR3 DNA sequence: TGTGCCAGCAGTTTGGGAGGTATCATGAACACTGAAGCTTTCTTT. This chain joins TRBV28 and TRBJ1-1; no definite D call. Deletions cut 3 bases from V and 0 bases from J, with 11 bases between. This CDR3 region has 15 residues. The V gene's germline CDR1 is MDHEN and CDR2 SYDVKM.

The chain couples TRBV12-1 to TRBJ1-5; the table's D gene call, TRBD1, was not cross checked with the DNA. TRBV12-1 is designated a pseudogene. The CDR3 contains 17 residues. The CDR3 region is CASSFESGQGGSGPQHF. The DNA for the CDR3 is TGTGCCAGCAGCTTTGAGTCGGGACAGGGGGGTTCGGGGCCCCAGCATTTT.

J is TRBJ1-5 and V is TRBV19; D remains ambiguous. The CDR3 extends over 16 amino acids. Germline assignment: CDR1 LNHDA and CDR2 SQIVND (reference sequence). Trimming removed 5 bases from V and 0 bases from J, with 14 bases in between. The CDR3 protein is CASSDQYGRSNQPQHF. In DNA, the CDR3 is TGTGCCAGTAGTGACCAGTATGGTCGTAGCAATCAGCCCCAGCATTTT.

The chain has TRBV7-2 and TRBJ2-7; 11 positions match TRBD2. The V gene's germline CDR1 is SGHTA and CDR2 FQGNSA. CDR3 length equals 15 residues. Trimming at V came to 5 bases and at J to 3 bases, leaving 6 bases not matched to a gene. The CDR3 coding sequence is TGTGCCAGCAGCATTACTAGCGGGAGATTCTACGAGCAGTACGTC. It codes for CASSITSGRFYEQYV.

This sequence joins TRBV5-1 and TRBJ1-6; 8 bases line up with TRBD1. The CDR3 is 15 residues long. Germline V gene sequence: CDR1 SGHRS, CDR2 YFSETQ. V was clipped by 3 bases and J by 6 bases; unmatched bases: 5. CDR3 in amino acids: CASSWETGANSPLHF. CDR3 DNA: TGCGCCAGCAGCTGGGAGACAGGGGCTAATTCACCCCTCCACTTT.

This clone appeared a few times. The chain combines TRBV3-1 (or the pseudogene TRBV3-2) with TRBJ2-7, with 9 bases identical to TRBD1. With V trimmed by 5 bases and J by 12 bases, 17 bases remained unmatched. Germline assignment: CDR1 LGHDT and CDR2 YNNKEL (reference sequence). The CDR3 spans 15 residues. CDR3 sequence reads: CASSFPGTGSQGRYF. CDR3 in DNA: TGTGCCAGCAGCTTCCCCGGGACAGGGTCCCAGGGGAGGTACTTC.

The genes are TRBV24-1 and TRBJ2-1; no reliable D call. V lost 2 bases, J lost 4 bases, and 11 bases lay in between. The CDR3 is made up of 15 amino acids. Germline V gene sequence: CDR1 KGHDR, CDR2 SFDVKD. For the CDR3, the DNA is TGTGCCACCAGTGATTGGGGAAGCCGATACAATGAGCAGTTCTTC. Translation gives CATSDWGSRYNEQFF.

V gene TRBV24-1 combines with J gene TRBJ1-5; D perhaps matches TRBD1 (6 bases). This CDR3 has 14 residues. V lost 3 bases, J lost 4 bases, and 9 bases lay in between. CDR1 is KGHDR and CDR2 is SFDVKD in the germline V gene. The CDR3 is CATSDLQGNQPQHF. The CDR3 region has the DNA TGTGCCACCAGTGATCTACAGGGAAATCAGCCCCAGCATTTT.

The chain couples TRBV3-1 (or the pseudogene TRBV3-2) to TRBJ1-2; 8 nucleotides align to TRBD1. The germline CDR1 and CDR2 sequences are LGHDT and YNNKEL (reference sequence). The V gene end was trimmed by 6 bases and the J gene end by 3 bases; junction bases not matched to a gene: 6. The CDR3 consists of 14 residues. Written as DNA, the CDR3 is TGTGCCAGCAGTTCGGGACAGGTTGACTATGGCTACACCTTC. Protein sequence: CASSSGQVDYGYTF.

The V and J genes are TRBV5-1 and TRBJ1-4; no clear D. Deletions cut 1 base from V and 4 bases from J, with 5 bases between. The germline gives CDR1 SGHRS, CDR2 YFSETQ. CDR3 length equals 13 residues. The chain's CDR3 is CASSLTYNEKLFF. CDR3 DNA sequence: TGCGCCAGCAGCTTGACCTATAATGAAAAACTGTTTTTT.

This sequence joins TRBV28 and TRBJ2-1; perhaps TRBD2 as D (6 bases). V was clipped by 8 bases and J by 3 bases, with 14 bases between them. The CDR3 consists of 14 residues. CDR1 and CDR2 (germline): MDHEN, SYDVKM. DNA of the CDR3: TGTGCCAGCCGATCGGGAGAAAGCTACAATGAGCAGTTCTTC. It yields the protein CASRSGESYNEQFF.

The gene calls are TRBV5-4 and TRBJ2-7, with TRBD2 matching over 15 bases. V shed 3 bases and J 7 bases; nucleotides not matched to a gene: 8. CDR3 length equals 16 residues. Germline loops: CDR1 SGHNT, CDR2 YYREEE (reference sequence). The CDR3 DNA reads TGTGCCAGCAGCTCCGGGACTAGCGGGAGGCTGGAGGAGCAGTACGTC. This translates into CASSSGTSGRLEEQYV.

This rearrangement joins TRBV15 to TRBJ2-7; D not resolved. The germline V and J ends were trimmed by 4 bases and 3 bases, with 13 bases remaining between them. CDR3 length equals 14 residues. Germline CDR1 is LNHNV and CDR2 is YYDKDF (reference sequence). CDR3 protein: CATSTGRPSYEQYF. As DNA, the CDR3 is TGTGCCACCAGCACGGGTCGTCCAAGCTACGAGCAGTACTTC.

The chain joins TRBV28 to TRBJ1-2, with TRBD1 matching over 9 bases. The V segment lost 4 bases and the J segment 7 bases; nucleotides outside the gene matches: 7. From germline, CDR1 is MDHEN and CDR2 SYDVKM. The CDR3 runs to 14 residues. CDR3 protein: CASSWKDRGIGYTF. The CDR3 DNA is TGTGCCAGCAGTTGGAAAGACAGGGGGATTGGCTACACCTTC.